These 19 T cell receptor beta chains share one sample of origin, sequenced in a study of cytomegalovirus exposure and HLA in healthy donors. A multiplex PCR was run with 60 Vbeta primers and 13 Jbeta primers. TCRdb keeps only in-frame clones here, not all; method: immunoSEQ multiplex PCR. The repertoire holds over 150,000 clones, with about three quarters as singletons. Sequenced material: PBMCs. These receptors came from a woman in her sixties or seventies in good health and CMV-seropositive.

This clone was picked up a small number of times. The V gene is TRBV5-1, the J gene TRBJ2-7, with D tentatively TRBD2 (6 bases). This CDR3 comprises 13 residues. CDR1 SGHRS and CDR2 YFSETQ come from the germline V gene. V was trimmed by 4 bases and J by 3 bases, leaving 11 bases between them. The CDR3 nucleotides read TGCGCCAGCAGCGAGACTAGTGTCTACGAGCAGTACTTC. It translates to CASSETSVYEQYF.

The chain couples TRBV5-1 to TRBJ2-7; 8 nucleotides match TRBD2. Germline CDR1 SGHRS, CDR2 YFSETQ. J gave up 0 bases and V 4 bases, and 6 bases lay outside the gene matches. The CDR3 consists of 15 residues. As DNA, the CDR3 is TGCGCCAGCAGCCGGGAGGGGGACACCTCCTACGAGCAGTACTTC. Protein product: CASSREGDTSYEQYF.

The V and J genes are TRBV19 and TRBJ1-1; 7 bases are a match to TRBD1. The CDR3 is made up of 14 amino acids. Trimming cost V 3 bases and J 4 bases; bases outside gene matches: 5. Germline V gives CDR1 LNHDA, CDR2 SQIVND (reference sequence). The CDR3 here is CASSMTGFGTEAFF. The CDR3 DNA reads TGTGCCAGTAGTATGACAGGGTTTGGCACTGAAGCTTTCTTT.

The rearrangement joins TRBV6-5 to TRBJ1-4, with 8 positions matching TRBD1. This CDR3 is 14 amino acids long. Trimming removed 6 bases from V and 9 bases from J; junction bases left unmatched: 9. The V gene's germline CDR1 is MNHEY and CDR2 SVGAGI. This chain's CDR3 is CASSSGTGEQKLFF. The CDR3 DNA reads as TGTGCCAGCAGCTCCGGGACAGGCGAGCAAAAACTGTTTTTT.

The rearrangement uses TRBV7-4 and TRBJ2-2; 7 bases map to TRBD1. J was trimmed by 3 bases and V by 8 bases; bases with no gene match: 6. This CDR3 contains 14 residues. Germline-derived CDR1 and CDR2 are SGHVT and SQSDAQ. The CDR3 protein is CASGQDPYTGELFF. The CDR3 nucleotides are TGTGCCAGCGGACAGGACCCTTACACCGGGGAGCTGTTTTTT.

The CDR3 DNA is TGTGCCACCAGCAGCCGCCGCGGCAGGGTAAATTCACCCCTCCACTTT. Translation: CATSSRRGRVNSPLHF. V gene TRBV15 combines with J gene TRBJ1-6; perhaps TRBD1 as D (5 bases). The germline V gene encodes CDR1 LNHNV and CDR2 YYDKDF (reference sequence). Trimming took 3 bases from V and 7 from J, leaving 16 bases between them. The CDR3 length is 16 residues.

The chain employs TRBV27 and TRBJ2-3, with 10 bases identical to TRBD2. From germline, CDR1 is MNHEY and CDR2 SMNVEV (reference sequence). The CDR3 loop spans 16 amino acids. V lost 2 bases to trimming and J lost 3 bases; unmatched junction nucleotides: 5. CDR3 sequence: CASSLEAGGPTDTQYF. CDR3 in DNA: TGTGCCAGCAGTTTAGAAGCGGGAGGGCCTACAGATACGCAGTATTTT.

The chain employs TRBV6-6 and TRBJ2-7; D might be TRBD1 (6 bases). This CDR3 has 12 amino acids. Germline V CDR1 and CDR2: MNHNY, SVGAGI (reference sequence). V was trimmed by 5 bases and J by 6 bases, leaving 11 bases between them. This CDR3 reads CASSLQGLEQYF. CDR3 in DNA: TGTGCCAGCAGTCTACAGGGTCTCGAGCAGTACTTC.

The J gene is TRBJ1-5, the V gene TRBV6-1, with unresolved D. The CDR3 spans 13 residues. Germline CDR1 is MNHNS and CDR2 is SASEGT. Trimming left V 2 bases short and J 5 bases short, with 7 bases between. In DNA form, the CDR3 reads TGTGCCAGCAGTGAAATAGAGGATCAGCCCCAGCATTTT. This translates into CASSEIEDQPQHF.

The chain links TRBV2 to TRBJ1-1; 10 bases match TRBD1. This CDR3 spans 14 amino acids. V dropped 6 bases and J dropped 6; count of bases not matched to a gene: 7. Germline values: CDR1 SNHLY, CDR2 FYNNEI. CDR3 loop: CASSRDRGISEAFF. In DNA, the CDR3 is TGTGCCAGCAGCCGGGACAGGGGTATCTCTGAAGCTTTCTTT.

The chain links TRBV19 to TRBJ2-1, with 7 bases that match TRBD2. The junction had 13 bases not matched to a gene; V was cut back by 7 bases and J by 7 bases. This CDR3 contains 15 residues. CDR1 and CDR2 (germline): LNHDA, SQIVND (reference sequence). For the CDR3, the DNA is TGTGCCAGTAATCCAAATGGCGGGAGTGTTAATGAGCAGTTCTTC. Its translation is CASNPNGGSVNEQFF.

Comments on this clone: This same CDR3 is encoded by further DNA sequences in the sample. The gene calls are TRBV30 and TRBJ1-4; 7 bases agree with TRBD1. This CDR3 has 12 amino acids. The germline V gene has CDR1 GTSNPN and CDR2 SVGIG (reference sequence). The trim removed 5 bases at V and 3 bases at J, leaving 0 bases unmatched. The CDR3 DNA sequence: TGTGCCTGGGGACAGGCTAATGAAAAACTGTTTTTT. The encoded protein is CAWGQANEKLFF.

About this clone itself: No conserved phenylalanine or tryptophan is present at the end of the CDR3, so a read error is the likely explanation. The chain is built from TRBV28 and TRBJ1-5; 7 bases are shared with TRBD1. V gave up 4 bases and J gave up 1 base; unmatched junction bases: 1. The CDR3 is made up of 14 amino acids. Germline CDR1 reads MDHEN; CDR2 reads SYDVKM. CDR3 residues: CASSWDRSNQPQHS. The CDR3 bases are TGTGCCAGCAGTTGGGACAGAAGCAATCAGCCCCAGCATTCT.

CDR3 residues: CASSLATEGYEQYF. CDR3 DNA: TGTGCCAGCAGCTTGGCTACCGAGGGCTACGAGCAGTACTTC. The chain links TRBV7-2 to TRBJ2-7; TRBD2 might be the D (5 bases). The CDR3 contains 14 residues. Germline V lookup: CDR1 SGHTA, CDR2 FQGNSA. Trimming shortened V by 3 bases and J by 3 bases, and 12 bases separated the two germline ends. The full variable domain, in which reference TRBV7-2 and TRBJ2-7 provide the parts outside the CDR3, is GAGVSQSPSNKVTEKGKDVELRCDPISGHTALYWYRQSLGQGLEFLIYFQGNSAPDKSGLPSDRFSAERTGGSVSTLTIQRTQQEDSAVYLCASSLATEGYEQYFGPGTRLTVT.

CDR3 in DNA: TGTGCCAGCAGTGACGGGGGTGAGCAGTTCTTC. This encodes CASSDGGEQFF. The chain carries TRBV6-6 and TRBJ2-1, with a tentative D call TRBD2 (6 bases). Deletions cut 5 bases from V and 9 bases from J, with 8 bases between. CDR1 is MNHNY and CDR2 is SVGAGI in the germline V gene (reference sequence). This CDR3 contains 11 residues.

The V gene is TRBV4-2, the J gene TRBJ2-3, with 14 bases matching TRBD2. CDR3 size: 18 residues. Germline CDR1 is LGHNA and CDR2 is YNFKEQ. Trimming at V came to 1 base and at J to 1 base, leaving 4 bases not matched to a gene. CDR3 loop: CASSQAGLAGGGTDTQYF. In DNA, the CDR3 is TGTGCCAGCAGCCAAGCCGGACTAGCGGGAGGTGGCACAGATACGCAGTATTTT.

The J gene is TRBJ2-6, the V gene TRBV5-1; D not certain. Trimming pared 1 base from V and 0 bases from J, leaving 8 bases between. Germline V gives CDR1 SGHRS, CDR2 YFSETQ. CDR3 size: 16 residues. The CDR3: CASSLSVLSGANVLTF. The CDR3 DNA follows: TGCGCCAGCAGCTTGTCTGTCCTCTCTGGGGCCAACGTCCTGACTTTC.

This clone was seen just once. The chain has TRBV28 and TRBJ2-3, with D possibly being TRBD2 (7 bases). Germline V gene sequence: CDR1 MDHEN, CDR2 SYDVKM. V was pared by 7 bases and J by 5 bases, with 13 bases between. CDR3 length equals 13 residues. The chain's CDR3 is CASIKGGEDTQYF. CDR3 nucleotide sequence: TGTGCCAGCATAAAAGGGGGGGAAGATACGCAGTATTTT.

This rearrangement joins TRBV12-2 to TRBJ2-2; the table's D call TRBD2 went unverified against the DNA. TRBV12-2 is reported as a pseudogene. This CDR3 is built from 16 residues. In nucleotides, the CDR3 is TGTGCAAGTCGCTGGGGGACTAGCGGTGACTCCGGGGAGCTGTTTTTT. Translated, it gives CASRWGTSGDSGELFF.